Presented here are 29 T cell receptor beta chains from one specimen sequenced in a study of T-cell reconstitution after alpha-beta-depleted transplantation in children. Unique molecular identifiers were incorporated into the prepared TCRbeta library. TCRdb re-called the PCR reads through MiXCR, storing one row per CDR3 protein. The sample lists fewer than 550,000 distinct CDR3 sequences; roughly 11% were seen once. Specimen: PBMCs, mostly from graft donor cells, collected 180 days after TCRalphabeta/CD19-depleted stem cell transplant. These receptors came from a female patient aged 2-15 years who had a stem cell transplant for aplastic anemia, so the T cells may come from the graft donor.

Many counts were recorded for this clonotype. V gene TRBV5-1 combines with J gene TRBJ2-1; D ambiguous. The germline CDR1 and CDR2 sequences are SGHRS and YFSETQ. The CDR3 length is 13 residues. V was pared by 4 bases and J by 6 bases, with 11 bases between. CDR3 protein: CASSPFLGNEQFF. Here the CDR3 DNA reads TGCGCCAGCAGCCCATTCCTGGGCAATGAGCAGTTCTTC.

This clonotype was seen a handful of times. V is TRBV11-2 and J is TRBJ2-1; 14 nucleotides agree with TRBD2. Trimming took 0 bases from V and 8 from J; bases not matched to a gene: 3. The CDR3 runs to 16 residues. The germline V gene has CDR1 SGHAT and CDR2 FQNNGV. Written as DNA, the CDR3 is TGTGCCAGCAGCTTAGACAGACTAGCGGGGGGGGATGAGCAGTTCTTC. Encoded protein: CASSLDRLAGGDEQFF.

In this sample, this clonotype turned up a few times. V and J are TRBV4-3 and TRBJ2-2; 8 nucleotides match TRBD1. The germline gives CDR1 LGHNA, CDR2 YSLEER. The junction had 17 bases not matched to a gene; V was cut back by 1 base and J by 4 bases. The CDR3 is made up of 20 amino acids. The chain's CDR3 is CASSQALRDRTTKRTGELFF. The CDR3 nucleotides are TGCGCCAGCAGCCAAGCCTTACGGGACAGGACAACCAAACGCACCGGGGAGCTGTTTTTT.

This chain links TRBV15 with TRBJ2-3; D is perhaps TRBD2 (6 bases). The V gene lost 5 bases and the J gene lost 2 bases, with 35 bases spanning the gap. This CDR3 is 22 amino acids long. CDR1 LNHNV and CDR2 YYDKDF come from the germline V gene (reference sequence). The CDR3 loop reads CATSSTGKMTRRVLGSTDTQYF. In DNA form, the CDR3 reads TGTGCCACCAGCTCTACGGGAAAGATGACTAGGCGGGTTTTGGGGTCCACAGATACGCAGTATTTT.

The chain is built from TRBV4-3 and TRBJ2-1; maybe TRBD1 (6 bases). V lost 2 bases and J lost 3, with 14 bases in between. Germline CDR1 LGHNA, CDR2 YSLEER. This CDR3 comprises 16 residues. The CDR3 loop is CASSQNLLDSYNEQFF. In DNA, the CDR3 is TGCGCCAGCAGCCAAAATTTATTGGACAGCTACAATGAGCAGTTCTTC.

The chain carries TRBV12-3 or TRBV12-4 and TRBJ2-2; D might be TRBD1 or TRBD2, each matching 7 bases. V dropped 7 bases and J dropped 6 bases, with 15 bases sitting between them. The CDR3 length is 14 residues. CDR3 protein: CASTRGGAPGELFF. DNA for the CDR3: TGTGCCAGCACCAGGGGGGGGGCGCCCGGGGAGCTGTTTTTT.

Ten or more counts support this clonotype. The rearrangement uses TRBV7-2 and TRBJ2-3, with 11 bases that match TRBD2. CDR1 is SGHTA and CDR2 is FQGNSA in the germline V gene. This CDR3 has 15 residues. The V segment lost 5 bases and the J segment 2 bases; nucleotides outside the gene matches: 3. As DNA, the CDR3 is TGTGCCAGCAGCCTGACTAGCGGGGTCACAGATACGCAGTATTTT. Its translation: CASSLTSGVTDTQYF.

The table lists this clonotype with many counts. The chain links TRBV20-1 to TRBJ2-7; D might be TRBD1 or TRBD2, each matching 5 bases. The CDR3 is made up of 11 amino acids. Trimming took off 4 bases at V and 4 bases at J, with 8 bases between the two ends. The germline CDR1 and CDR2 sequences are DFQATT and SNEGSKA (reference sequence). The CDR3: CSAMGRYEQYV. CDR3 coding DNA: TGCAGTGCTATGGGACGGTACGAGCAGTACGTC.

Only a few counts were recorded for this clonotype. The chain uses TRBV19 and TRBJ2-5, with D possibly being TRBD1 or TRBD2 (5 bases each). This CDR3 region has 15 residues. The V and J ends lost 6 bases and 5 bases respectively, with 19 bases between them. Germline assignment: CDR1 LNHDA and CDR2 SQIVND (reference sequence). CDR3 region: CASRRHGGSEETQYF. CDR3 DNA: TGTGCCAGTAGGCGCCATGGGGGTTCAGAGGAGACCCAGTACTTC.

This clonotype was picked up a small number of times. The chain joins TRBV7-9 to TRBJ2-1, with D possibly being TRBD2 (6 bases). CDR3 size: 16 residues. With 0 bases removed from V and 6 bases from J, the gap between germline ends came to 15 bases. The germline CDR1 and CDR2 sequences are SEHNR and FQNEAQ (reference sequence). The CDR3 sequence is CASSLAMTRVGNEQFF. The CDR3 DNA sequence: TGTGCCAGCAGCTTAGCGATGACTAGGGTGGGCAATGAGCAGTTCTTC.

This clonotype showed up just a few times. The chain joins TRBV7-4 to TRBJ2-7; D may correspond to TRBD1 or TRBD2 (5 bases each). V dropped 5 bases and J dropped 6 bases, with 14 bases sitting between them. The CDR3 covers 13 residues. CDR1 and CDR2 from the germline V gene are SGHVT and SQSDAQ. CDR3 in DNA: TGTGCCAGCAGCCAGTGGGGGTATGGCGAGCAGTACGTC. As protein: CASSQWGYGEQYV.

The V call is TRBV14, the J call TRBJ2-3, with TRBD2 matching 11 bases. Germline-derived CDR1 and CDR2 are SGHDN and FVKESK. This CDR3 is 16 amino acids long. The J segment lost 5 bases and the V segment lost 3 bases, leaving 7 bases of the junction unmatched. CDR3 DNA: TGTGCCAGCAGCCAGAGTAGCGGGAGGGCCTTAGATACGCAGTATTTT. Translation gives CASSQSSGRALDTQYF. Looking up the rest from reference TRBV14 and TRBJ2-3 gives the full variable domain: EAGVTQFPSHSVIEKGQTVTLRCDPISGHDNLYWYRRVMGKEIKFLLHFVKESKQDESGMPNNRFLAERTGGTYSTLKVQPAELEDSGVYFCASSQSSGRALDTQYFGPGTRLTVL.

This clonotype was found a few times. The rearrangement joins TRBV20-1 to TRBJ1-2, with no clear D. Germline V gene lookup returns CDR1 DFQATT and CDR2 SNEGSKA (reference sequence). CDR3 length: 12 amino acids. The V end was cut by 7 bases, the J end by 0 bases, with 9 bases between. The CDR3 protein is CSDGLANYGYTF. Here the CDR3 DNA reads TGCAGTGATGGCTTAGCTAACTATGGCTACACCTTC.

The chain employs TRBV2 and TRBJ2-2; D remains unclear. The CDR3 is 14 amino acids. Looked up from germline, CDR1 is SNHLY and CDR2 is FYNNEI. V lost 4 bases to trimming and J lost 0 bases, with 6 bases between them. CDR3 protein: CASSGRTNTGELFF. CDR3 nucleotide sequence: TGTGCCAGCAGTGGACGCACGAACACCGGGGAGCTGTTTTTT.

This rearrangement joins TRBV4-3 to TRBJ2-1; 8 bases match TRBD2. The CDR3 is 16 residues long. Germline V gene sequence: CDR1 LGHNA, CDR2 YSLEER. J was trimmed by 4 bases and V by 3 bases; bases with no gene match: 8. CDR3 DNA sequence: TGCGCCAGCAGCCAGGGAGCGGGAGCTGCGTACAATGAGCAGTTCTTC. Translation gives CASSQGAGAAYNEQFF.

V gene TRBV12-3 or TRBV12-4 combines with J gene TRBJ1-1; D gene unclear. This CDR3 spans 15 amino acids. Deletions cut 5 bases from V and 1 base from J, with 14 bases between. Here the CDR3 reads CASSTPGRPNTEAFF. The CDR3 nucleotides read TGTGCCAGCAGTACCCCCGGACGCCCGAACACTGAAGCTTTCTTT.

This clonotype was seen a few times. The chain carries TRBV4-1 and TRBJ2-1, with D uncertain. Trimming pared 3 bases from V and 0 bases from J, leaving 9 bases between. This CDR3 region has 15 residues. The germline gives CDR1 MGHRA, CDR2 YSYEKL. DNA of the CDR3: TGCGCCAGCAGCCAGGCGCCCAGCTCCTACAATGAGCAGTTCTTC. Amino acids: CASSQAPSSYNEQFF.

There are a few counts of this clonotype. The genes are TRBV11-2 and TRBJ1-1; D is unresolved. Germline CDR1 reads SGHAT; CDR2 reads FQNNGV. Trimming took off 5 bases at V and 1 base at J, with 23 bases between the two ends. The CDR3 length is 18 residues. The CDR3 protein is CASSQQRTFEIPNTEAFF. DNA for the CDR3: TGTGCCAGCAGCCAGCAGAGGACCTTTGAAATCCCGAACACTGAAGCTTTCTTT.

This clonotype was picked up a small number of times. The chain recombines TRBV24-1 with TRBJ2-1, with 8 positions matching TRBD2. The CDR3 length is 17 residues. After removal of 3 bases from V and 4 bases from J, the junction contained 10 bases not matched to a gene. Looked up from germline, CDR1 is KGHDR and CDR2 is SFDVKD. DNA for the CDR3: TGTGCCACCAGTGATGCTTACCCTAGCGGGTCATACAATGAGCAGTTCTTC. This sequence encodes CATSDAYPSGSYNEQFF.

The genes are TRBV12-3 or TRBV12-4 and TRBJ2-3; 9 bases map to TRBD2. Germline trimming cut 5 bases from V and 7 bases from J; bases unmatched to any gene: 13. This CDR3 region has 16 residues. The CDR3 nucleotides are TGTGCCAGCAGTCTAATTAGCGGGGGAACCCGGTATACGCAGTATTTT. It is translated as CASSLISGGTRYTQYF.

The genes are TRBV6-1 and TRBJ2-6; D possibly uses TRBD1 or TRBD2 (5 bases each). V lost 6 bases and J lost 1, with 16 bases in between. The germline V gene encodes CDR1 MNHNS and CDR2 SASEGT. This CDR3 is built from 17 residues. In nucleotides, the CDR3 is TGTGCCAGCAGCGTAGCCCCCTGGGGGTCTGGGGCCAACGTCCTGACTTTC. Residues: CASSVAPWGSGANVLTF.

The V call is TRBV30, the J call TRBJ2-1; TRBD2 agrees at 13 bases. The CDR3 length is 15 residues. Trimming took 2 bases from V and 9 from J; bases not matched to a gene: 7. Germline CDR1 reads GTSNPN; CDR2 reads SVGIG (reference sequence). The CDR3 reads CAWSLLAGGGGEQFF. CDR3 bases: TGTGCCTGGAGTCTACTAGCGGGAGGGGGGGGTGAGCAGTTCTTC.

This clonotype was observed a few times. The rearrangement links TRBV9 to TRBJ2-7; D unclear. Germline V gives CDR1 SGDLS, CDR2 YYNGEE. CDR3 length: 11 residues. V gave up 3 bases and J gave up 6 bases, with 7 bases separating them. The CDR3 DNA reads as TGTGCCAGCAGCGGGGAATCCGAGCAGTACTTC. As protein: CASSGESEQYF. The full variable domain, its missing parts supplied by reference TRBV9 and TRBJ2-7, is DSGVTQTPKHLITATGQRVTLRCSPRSGDLSVYWYQQSLDQGLQFLIQYYNGEERAKGNILERFSAQQFPDLHSELNLSSLELGDSALYFCASSGESEQYFGPGTRLTVT.

This clonotype was seen a few times. The V and J genes are TRBV6-5 and TRBJ2-5, with TRBD2 matching 11 bases. The CDR3 totals 15 residues. V gave up 0 bases and J gave up 9 bases; unmatched junction bases: 6. CDR1 is MNHEY, CDR2 SVGAGI, per germline. The DNA for the CDR3 is TGTGCCAGCAGTTACTCTGGGACTAGCGGTTTAGCCCAGTACTTC. This sequence encodes CASSYSGTSGLAQYF.

The rearrangement joins TRBV18 to TRBJ1-4; 10 bases are shared with TRBD1. Trimming at V came to 6 bases and at J to 3 bases, leaving 7 bases not matched to a gene. CDR3 length equals 16 residues. The germline CDR1 and CDR2 sequences are KGHSH and LQKENI. In nucleotides, the CDR3 is TGTGCCAGCTCCCTCGACAGGGGGCTAGCTAATGAAAAACTGTTTTTT. This translates into CASSLDRGLANEKLFF.

The chain employs TRBV12-3 or TRBV12-4 and TRBJ2-5, with D maybe TRBD2 (6 bases). The CDR3 runs to 12 residues. Trimming shortened V by 6 bases and J by 9 bases, and 14 bases separated the two germline ends. CDR3 amino acids: CASRKQEGAQYF. DNA of the CDR3: TGTGCCAGCAGAAAACAGGAGGGCGCCCAGTACTTC.

CDR3: CATSRGGTGSRTQYF. The CDR3 DNA sequence: TGTGCCACCAGCAGAGGCGGGACCGGGTCGCGAACCCAGTACTTC. V gene TRBV15 combines with J gene TRBJ2-5, with a possible D match to TRBD2 (6 bases). The CDR3 spans 15 residues. Germline assignment: CDR1 LNHNV and CDR2 YYDKDF (reference sequence). The V and J ends lost 1 base and 8 bases respectively, with 17 bases between them.

Only a few counts were recorded for this clonotype. The V gene is TRBV11-3, the J gene TRBJ1-4; D call uncertain. CDR3 length: 13 residues. Trimming left V 5 bases short and J 5 bases short, with 9 bases between. Germline V gene lookup returns CDR1 SGHNT and CDR2 YENEEA. The CDR3 sequence is CASSLGENEKLFF. CDR3 coding DNA: TGTGCCAGCAGCCTAGGAGAGAATGAAAAACTGTTTTTT.

The chain combines TRBV29-1 with TRBJ2-3, with no clear D. V was clipped by 4 bases and J by 2 bases, with 7 bases between them. From germline, CDR1 is SQVTM and CDR2 ANQGSEA. This CDR3 region has 12 residues. The CDR3 nucleotides read TGCAGCGTTGTCCTAGTCACAGATACGCAGTATTTT. It specifies CSVVLVTDTQYF.